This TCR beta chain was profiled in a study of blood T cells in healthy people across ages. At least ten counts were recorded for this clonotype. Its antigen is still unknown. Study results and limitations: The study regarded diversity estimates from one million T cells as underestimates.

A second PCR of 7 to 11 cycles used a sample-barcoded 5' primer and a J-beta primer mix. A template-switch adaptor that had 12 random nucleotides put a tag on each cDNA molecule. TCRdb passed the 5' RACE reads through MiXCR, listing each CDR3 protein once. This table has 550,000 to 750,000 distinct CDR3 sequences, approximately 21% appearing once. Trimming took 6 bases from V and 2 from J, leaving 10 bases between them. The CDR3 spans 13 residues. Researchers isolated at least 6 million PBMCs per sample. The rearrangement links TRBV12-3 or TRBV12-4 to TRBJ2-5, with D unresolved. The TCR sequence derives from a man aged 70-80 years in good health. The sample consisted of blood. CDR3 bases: TGTGCCAGCAGGGCTTTCGGACAAGAGACCCAGTACTTC. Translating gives CASRAFGQETQYF.